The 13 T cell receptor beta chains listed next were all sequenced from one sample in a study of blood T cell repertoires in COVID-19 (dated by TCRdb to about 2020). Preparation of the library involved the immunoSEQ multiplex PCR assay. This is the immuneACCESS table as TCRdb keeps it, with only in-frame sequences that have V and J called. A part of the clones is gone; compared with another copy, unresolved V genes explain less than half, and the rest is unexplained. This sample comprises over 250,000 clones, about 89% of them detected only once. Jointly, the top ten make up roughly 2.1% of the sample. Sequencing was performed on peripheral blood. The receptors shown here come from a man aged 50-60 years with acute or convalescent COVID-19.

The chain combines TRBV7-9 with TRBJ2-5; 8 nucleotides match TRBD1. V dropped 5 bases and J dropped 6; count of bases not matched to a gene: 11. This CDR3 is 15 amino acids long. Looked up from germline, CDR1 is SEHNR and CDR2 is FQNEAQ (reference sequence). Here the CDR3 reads CASSSLAGGAQTQYF. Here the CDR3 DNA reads TGTGCCAGCAGCAGTTTGGCAGGGGGCGCCCAGACCCAGTACTTC.

This chain's CDR3 is CASETGGGQPQHF. The CDR3 region has the DNA TGTGCCAGTGAGACAGGGGGAGGTCAGCCCCAGCATTTT. The rearrangement joins TRBV19 to TRBJ1-5; 9 bases are shared with TRBD1. CDR1 is LNHDA, CDR2 SQIVND, per germline (reference sequence). After removal of 8 bases from V and 6 bases from J, the junction contained 5 bases not matched to a gene. This CDR3 has 13 residues.

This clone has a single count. CDR3 in DNA: TGTGCCAGCAGCATCAGGGGGACAGTGGTCGGGGAGCAGTACTTC. It encodes CASSIRGTVVGEQYF. V and J are TRBV9 and TRBJ2-7, with 7 bases matching TRBD1. Germline CDR1 is SGDLS and CDR2 is YYNGEE. The CDR3 totals 15 residues. The ends lost 4 bases at V and 7 bases at J; junction bases unmatched: 14.

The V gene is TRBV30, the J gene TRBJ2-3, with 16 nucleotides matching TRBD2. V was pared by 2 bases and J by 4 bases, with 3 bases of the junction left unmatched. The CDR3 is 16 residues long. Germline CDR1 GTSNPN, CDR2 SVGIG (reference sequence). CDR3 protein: CAWSPGTSGGADTQYF. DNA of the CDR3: TGTGCCTGGAGTCCCGGGACTAGCGGGGGGGCAGATACGCAGTATTTT.

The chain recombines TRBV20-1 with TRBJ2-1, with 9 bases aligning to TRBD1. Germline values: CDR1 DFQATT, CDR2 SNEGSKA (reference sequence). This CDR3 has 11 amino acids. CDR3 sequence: CSPGQGNEQFF. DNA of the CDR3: TGCAGCCCGGGACAGGGCAATGAGCAGTTCTTC.

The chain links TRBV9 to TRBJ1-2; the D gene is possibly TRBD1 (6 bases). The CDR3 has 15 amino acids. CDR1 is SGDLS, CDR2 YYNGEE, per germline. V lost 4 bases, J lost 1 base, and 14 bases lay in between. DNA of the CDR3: TGTGCCAGCAGCCACCCGGGGGGCAATAACTATGGCTACACCTTC. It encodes CASSHPGGNNYGYTF.

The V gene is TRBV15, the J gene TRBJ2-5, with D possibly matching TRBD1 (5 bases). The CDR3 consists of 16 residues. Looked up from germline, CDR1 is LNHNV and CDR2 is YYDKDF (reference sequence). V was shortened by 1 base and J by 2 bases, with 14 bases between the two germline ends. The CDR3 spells CATSRVFGATQETQYF. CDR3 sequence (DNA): TGTGCCACCAGCAGAGTCTTTGGGGCGACTCAAGAGACCCAGTACTTC.

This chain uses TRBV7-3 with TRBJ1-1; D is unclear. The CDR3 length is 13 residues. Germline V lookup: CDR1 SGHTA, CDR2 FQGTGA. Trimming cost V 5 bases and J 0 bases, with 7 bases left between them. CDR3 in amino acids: CASSTYLNTEAFF. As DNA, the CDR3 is TGTGCCAGCAGCACCTACTTGAACACTGAAGCTTTCTTT. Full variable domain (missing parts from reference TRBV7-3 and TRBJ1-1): GAGVSQTPSNKVTEKGKYVELRCDPISGHTALYWYRQSLGQGPEFLIYFQGTGAADDSGLPNDRFFAVRPEGSVSTLKIQRTERGDSAVYLCASSTYLNTEAFFGQGTRLTVV.

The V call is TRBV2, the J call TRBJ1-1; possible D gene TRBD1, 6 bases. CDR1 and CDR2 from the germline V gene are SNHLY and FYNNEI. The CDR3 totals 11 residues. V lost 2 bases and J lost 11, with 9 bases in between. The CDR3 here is CASSEFTGAFF. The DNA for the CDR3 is TGTGCCAGCAGTGAATTTACAGGGGCTTTCTTT.

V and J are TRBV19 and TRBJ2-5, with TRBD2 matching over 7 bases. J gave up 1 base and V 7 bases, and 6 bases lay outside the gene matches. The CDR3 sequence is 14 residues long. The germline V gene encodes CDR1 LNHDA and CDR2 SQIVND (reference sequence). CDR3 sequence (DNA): TGTGCCAGTAACCCCACGGGGGGCCAAGAGACCCAGTACTTC. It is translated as CASNPTGGQETQYF.

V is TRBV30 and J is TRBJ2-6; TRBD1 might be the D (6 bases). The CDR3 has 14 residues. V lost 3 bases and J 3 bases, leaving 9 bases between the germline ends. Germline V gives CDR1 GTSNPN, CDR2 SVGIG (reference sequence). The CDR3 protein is CAWSQGLGANVLTF. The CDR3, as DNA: TGTGCCTGGAGCCAGGGGCTTGGGGCCAACGTCCTGACTTTC. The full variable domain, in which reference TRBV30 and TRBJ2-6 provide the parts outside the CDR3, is SQTIHQWPATLVQPVGSPLSLECTVEGTSNPNLYWYRQAAGRGLQLLFYSVGIGQISSEVPQNLSASRPQDRQFILSSKKLLLSDSGFYLCAWSQGLGANVLTFGAGSRLTVL.

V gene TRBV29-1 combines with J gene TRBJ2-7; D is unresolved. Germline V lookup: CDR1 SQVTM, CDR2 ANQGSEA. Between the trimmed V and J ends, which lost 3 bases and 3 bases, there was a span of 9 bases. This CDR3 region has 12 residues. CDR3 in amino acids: CSVETYSYEQYF. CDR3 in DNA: TGCAGCGTTGAGACCTACAGCTACGAGCAGTACTTC.

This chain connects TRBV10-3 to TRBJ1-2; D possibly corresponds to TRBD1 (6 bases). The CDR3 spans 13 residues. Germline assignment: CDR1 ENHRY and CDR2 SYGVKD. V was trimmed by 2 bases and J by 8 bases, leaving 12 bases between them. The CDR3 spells CAISENRETGYTF. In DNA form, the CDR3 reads TGTGCCATCAGTGAGAACAGGGAAACGGGCTACACCTTC.